The source of this T cell receptor (beta chain) is a study of PD-1 blockade in classical Hodgkin lymphoma (TCRdb year 2020). Context from the whole study: Nivolumab dosing was 3 mg/kg intravenously every 2 weeks, continuing until either disease progression or unacceptable toxicity. The study used CyTOF and TCR beta sequencing to define a peripheral blood immune signature of response to PD-1 blockade in classical Hodgkin lymphoma. Study-level results and caveats: Trial patients with a complete response had baseline diversity similar to that of newly diagnosed patients, while partial responders and progressors had significantly lower diversity. A significant rise by C4D1 was seen in CD4+ but not CD8+ TCR diversity (p=0.0027 vs p=0.16), with the rise being most apparent in complete responders (p=0.02). Lower diversity was seen in patients whose nivolumab began less than 1 year after ASCT, and these patients were left out of later analyses so that immune reconstitution would not confound the results. The study was restricted to a single clinical trial cohort, and the causes of repertoire differences, possibly disease activity or prior therapy, were left undefined. Baseline TCR diversity was reported to be lower in newly diagnosed patients than in healthy donors, and even lower in relapsed/refractory patients.

The CDR3 runs 13 residues from the cysteine to the phenylalanine. The CDR3 DNA has 39 bases and is translated from base 1. The V and J ends are trimmed by 8 bases and 5 bases, leaving 10 bases between them. CDR1 and CDR2, looked up from the germline V gene (reference sequence), are LNHDA and SQIVND. This specimen's time point label, interpreted: cycle 2 day 1 (C2D1) of nivolumab. Every trial patient had relapsed after autologous stem cell transplantation, and cohorts A, B and C differed in prior brentuximab vedotin exposure. The trial cohort was composed of approximately 56 patients with relapsed/refractory classical Hodgkin lymphoma, for whom complete response, partial response or progressive disease was recorded as best overall response. Single-agent nivolumab was administered to trial patients in the multi-cohort phase II CheckMate 205 trial. An independent review committee assessed best overall response by applying the 2007 International Working Group response criteria. Trial PBMCs were obtained immediately prior to nivolumab initiation (C1D1) and on therapy at cycle 2 day 1 and cycle 4 day 1. Peripheral blood was collected in 8 mL Vacutainer Cell Preparation Tubes, from which PBMCs were isolated by centrifugation and then cryopreserved.

Genomic DNA was isolated using the Qiagen DNeasy kit from unsorted PBMCs as well as from negatively selected CD4+ and CD8+ fractions. TCR beta CDR3 regions were amplified by immunoSEQ multiplex PCR using primers annealing to V and J segments. A synthetic immune receptor repertoire was used to minimize amplification bias, and any residual bias was removed computationally once sequencing was done. The original methods were these. Repertoire diversity was quantified as the Shannon entropy index using custom Python scripts. Unsorted, CD4+ and CD8+ repertoires were examined separately, except in combined analyses, for which CD4+ and CD8+ sequences were merged in silico. Clonal expansion was defined as a frequency increase of at least 2-fold after treatment compared with C1D1, and clones undetected at baseline were assigned a pseudocount of 0.5. Clones with 0 or 1 copy at C1D1 were defined as singleton clones, while clones with 2 or more copies were defined as non-singleton clones. Clones expanded in unsorted samples were annotated as CD4+, CD8+ or unknown by matching protein sequences in sorted samples from the same patient. Wilcoxon tests on paired samples were used to test diversity changes from C1D1 to C4D1. The clones in this table, taken by TCRdb from immuneACCESS, are in-frame only. Not every clone is retained; where verified, under half of the shortfall comes from an unresolved V gene, and the cause of the rest is unknown. The V and J calls and clone size come from that table; D and trimming were worked out from the DNA. The sample data list roughly 45,000 clones, and approximately 72% of these were observed just once. The ten largest make up 2.8% of the sample.

Regarding this clone: Its antigen is still unknown. No base quality values were provided; no much bigger clone lies one nucleotide off.

This TCR derives from a human donor with classical Hodgkin lymphoma. The sequence links TRBV19 to TRBJ1-6, with a weak D call of TRBD1 (5 bases match). Source: peripheral blood mononuclear cells (PBMCs), taken before the second cycle of nivolumab. The nucleotides are TGTGCCAGTTTCGGGGGTAATAATTCACCCCTCCACTTT. This yields the protein CASFGGNNSPLHF.